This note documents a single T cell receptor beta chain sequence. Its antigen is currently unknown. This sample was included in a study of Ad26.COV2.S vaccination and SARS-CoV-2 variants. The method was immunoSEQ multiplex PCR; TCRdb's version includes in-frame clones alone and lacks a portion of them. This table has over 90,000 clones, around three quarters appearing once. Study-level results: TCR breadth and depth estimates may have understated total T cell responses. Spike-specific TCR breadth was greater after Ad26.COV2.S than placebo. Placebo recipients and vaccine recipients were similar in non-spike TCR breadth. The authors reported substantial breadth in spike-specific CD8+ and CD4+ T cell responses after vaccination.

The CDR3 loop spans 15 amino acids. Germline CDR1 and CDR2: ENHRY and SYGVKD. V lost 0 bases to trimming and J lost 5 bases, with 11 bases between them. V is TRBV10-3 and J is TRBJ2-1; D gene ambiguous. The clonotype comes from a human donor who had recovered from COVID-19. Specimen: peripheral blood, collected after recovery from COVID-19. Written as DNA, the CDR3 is TGTGCCATCAGTGAGTCGAATGGCAAAAACAATGAGCAGTTCTTC. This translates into CAISESNGKNNEQFF.